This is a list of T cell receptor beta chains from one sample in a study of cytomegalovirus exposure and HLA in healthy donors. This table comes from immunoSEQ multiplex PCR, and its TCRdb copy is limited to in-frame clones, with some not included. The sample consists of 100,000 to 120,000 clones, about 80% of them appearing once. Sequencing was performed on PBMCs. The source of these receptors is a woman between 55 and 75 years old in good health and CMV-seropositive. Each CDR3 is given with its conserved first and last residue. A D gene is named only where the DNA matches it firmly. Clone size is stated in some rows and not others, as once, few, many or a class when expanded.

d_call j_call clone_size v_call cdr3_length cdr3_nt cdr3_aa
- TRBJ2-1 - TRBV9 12 TGTGCCAGCAGCGTATATTACAATGAGCAGTTCTTC CASSVYYNEQFF
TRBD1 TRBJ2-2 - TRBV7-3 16 TGTGCCAGCAGCCCTAGGACAGGGACGAACACCGGGGAGCTGTTTTTT CASSPRTGTNTGELFF
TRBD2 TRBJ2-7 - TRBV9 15 TGTGCCAGCAGCGCACACCGCGAGGGACTATACGAGCAGTACTTC CASSAHREGLYEQYF
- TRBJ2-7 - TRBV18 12 TGTGCCAGCTCAACCACAGGGAACGAGCAGTACTTC CASSTTGNEQYF
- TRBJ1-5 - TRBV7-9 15 TGTGCCAGCGGATTAGGGGCTAATAGCAATCAGCCCCAGCATTTT CASGLGANSNQPQHF
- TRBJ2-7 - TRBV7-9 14 TGTGCCAGCAGCTTCCTACAGGGTTCCGACGAGCAGTACTTC CASSFLQGSDEQYF
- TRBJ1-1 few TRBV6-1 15 TGTGCCAGCAGTGAGTTGCGGGGGGCGCGAACTGAAGCTTTCTTT CASSELRGARTEAFF
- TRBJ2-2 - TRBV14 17 TGTGCCAGCAGCCAAGAGGAGGTGGGAGTACTACCCGGGGAGCTGTTTTTT CASSQEEVGVLPGELFF
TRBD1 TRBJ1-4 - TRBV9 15 TGTGCCAGCAGCGTTTCGGGACAGAGTAATGAAAAACTGTTTTTT CASSVSGQSNEKLFF
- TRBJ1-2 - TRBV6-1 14 TGTGCCAGCAGGGGGACATACACAGGCTATGGCTACACCTTC CASRGTYTGYGYTF
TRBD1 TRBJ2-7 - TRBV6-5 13 TGTGCCAGCAGCCCCCAGGGGGTGGCCGAGCAGTACTTC CASSPQGVAEQYF
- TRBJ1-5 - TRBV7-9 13 TGTGCCAGCAGCTTAGCGGCAATTCAGCCCCAGCATTTT CASSLAAIQPQHF
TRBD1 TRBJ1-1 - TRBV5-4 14 TGTGCCAGCAGCTGGGGACAGGCTAACACTGAAGCTTTCTTT CASSWGQANTEAFF
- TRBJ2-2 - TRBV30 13 TGTGCCTGGCCTCGGTTTACAGCCGGGGAGCTGTTTTTT CAWPRFTAGELFF
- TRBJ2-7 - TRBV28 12 TGTGCCAGCAGTTTGGGCAGCTACGAGCAGTACTTC CASSLGSYEQYF
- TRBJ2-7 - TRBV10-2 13 TGCGCCAGCAGTGAGTCGACTACCTACGAGCAGTACTTC CASSESTTYEQYF
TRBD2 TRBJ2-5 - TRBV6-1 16 TGTGCCAGCAGTGAAGTTGGGGGGGTCGGGCAAGAGACCCAGTACTTC CASSEVGGVGQETQYF
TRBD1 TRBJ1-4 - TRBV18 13 TGTGCCAGTCGACAGGGGGTGAACGAAAAACTGTTTTTT CASRQGVNEKLFF
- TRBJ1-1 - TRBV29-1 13 TGCAGCGTTGATGCCGTCCCCGGGGGAGGAGCTTTCTTT CSVDAVPGGGAFF
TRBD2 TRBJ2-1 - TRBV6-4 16 TGTGCCAGCAGTGTCACGGCTAGCGGGAGTGTCAATGAGCAGTTCTTC CASSVTASGSVNEQFF
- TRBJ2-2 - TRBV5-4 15 TGTGCCAGCAGCATGGGGGCAGTGAACACCGGGGAGCTGTTTTTT CASSMGAVNTGELFF
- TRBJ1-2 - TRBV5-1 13 TGCGCCAGCAGCTTGGAAAGTGGAGTCGGCTACACCTTC CASSLESGVGYTF
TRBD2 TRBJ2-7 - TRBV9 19 TGTGCCAGCAGCGTAGGTAGTCAGGGCCATTTAGCGGGCCCTGGTGAGCAGTACTTC CASSVGSQGHLAGPGEQYF
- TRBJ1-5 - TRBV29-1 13 TGCAGCGTTGCAGGTGGAAACAATCAGCCCCAGCATTTT CSVAGGNNQPQHF
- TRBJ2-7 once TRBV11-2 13 TGTGCCAGCAGCTTAGGGGAGGAAAACGAGCAGTACTTC CASSLGEENEQYF
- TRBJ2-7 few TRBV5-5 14 TGTGCCAGCAGCTTGTGGCAGGTTACCTACGAGCAGTACTTC CASSLWQVTYEQYF
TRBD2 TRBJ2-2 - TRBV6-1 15 TGTGCCAGCAGTGTAGAAGCGGGAGTAACCGGGGAGCTGTTTTTT CASSVEAGVTGELFF
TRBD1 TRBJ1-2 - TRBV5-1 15 TGCGCCAGCAGCTCGTCGGGGACAGCTATATATGGCTACACCTTC CASSSSGTAIYGYTF
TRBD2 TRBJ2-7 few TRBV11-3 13 TGTGCCAGCAGCTATAGCGGGAGGGTCGAGCAGTACTTC CASSYSGRVEQYF
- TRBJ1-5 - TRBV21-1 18 TGTGCCAGCAGCAAACCCGGGACAGGGGGCTTGAGCAATCAGCCCCAGCATTTT CASSKPGTGGLSNQPQHF
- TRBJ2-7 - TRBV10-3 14 TGTGCCATCAGTGAGTCTACAGGGATCTACGAGCAGTACTTC CAISESTGIYEQYF
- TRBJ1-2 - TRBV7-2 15 TGTGCCAGCAGCCCTCAGGCGTCTGACAGATATGGCTACACCTTC CASSPQASDRYGYTF
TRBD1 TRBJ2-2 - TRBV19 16 TGTGCCAGTAGTATTTTTCTAAAAACAGGGGACGGGGAGCTGTTTTTT CASSIFLKTGDGELFF
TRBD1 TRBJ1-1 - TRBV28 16 TGTGCCAGCTGCCGGACAGGCGCACTTCGGAACACTGAAGCTTTCTTT CASCRTGALRNTEAFF
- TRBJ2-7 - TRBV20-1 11 TGCAGTGCCCGAGGGTCCTACGAGCAGTACTTC CSARGSYEQYF
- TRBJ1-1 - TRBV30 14 TGTGCCTGGAGTGTTGGTCAGGTTGGGACTGAAGCTTTCTTT CAWSVGQVGTEAFF
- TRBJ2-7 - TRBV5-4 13 TGTGCCAGCAGCCCCATCCAGGGCGACGAGCAGTACTTC CASSPIQGDEQYF